A single sample gave rise to the 24 T cell receptor beta chains below, sequenced in a study of cytomegalovirus exposure and HLA in healthy donors. Primers included in the PCR were 60 Vbeta and 13 Jbeta primers. Produced via immunoSEQ multiplex PCR; TCRdb's table is partial and in-frame only. The table has tens of thousands of clones, roughly four fifths seen once. The sample taken for sequencing was PBMCs. The receptors originated from a man younger than 35 in good health and CMV-seronegative.

This sequence joins TRBV14 and TRBJ2-3, with 11 positions matching TRBD2. V lost 4 bases, J lost 0 bases, and 9 bases stayed unmatched. This CDR3 comprises 18 residues. CDR1 is SGHDN, CDR2 FVKESK, per germline. The CDR3 is CASSPLAGGLASTDTQYF. The CDR3, as DNA: TGTGCCAGCAGCCCGCTAGCGGGAGGTCTCGCTAGCACAGATACGCAGTATTTT.

This clone has a single count. The junction does not match germline at one end; this may be a read error. V is TRBV7-7 and J is TRBJ2-1; TRBD2 agrees at 8 bases. Per the germline V gene, CDR1 is SSHAT and CDR2 is FNYEAQ (reference sequence). The CDR3 runs to 15 residues. CDR3 residues: CASSLAPRGDNEQFF. The CDR3 DNA is TGTGCTAGCAGCTTAGCCCCGCGGGGGGACAATGAGCAGTTCTTC. The whole variable domain, remainder taken from reference TRBV7-7 and TRBJ2-1, is GAGVSQSPRYKVTKRGQDVTLRCDPISSHATLYWYQQALGQGPEFLTYFNYEAQPDKSGLPSDRFSAERPEGSISTLTIQRTEQRDSAMYRCASSLAPRGDNEQFFGPGTRLTVL.

The genes are TRBV6-5 and TRBJ1-2; D call uncertain. The V gene lost 0 bases and the J gene lost 1 base, with 9 bases spanning the gap. The germline gives CDR1 MNHEY, CDR2 SVGAGI. The CDR3 sequence is 15 residues long. The CDR3 DNA reads as TGTGCCAGCAGTTACTCGAGGGCGTTTAACTATGGCTACACCTTC. This gives the protein CASSYSRAFNYGYTF.

The sample holds a few counts of this clone. This rearrangement joins TRBV30 to TRBJ1-1, with a possible D match to TRBD1 (6 bases). CDR3 size: 12 residues. The germline gives CDR1 GTSNPN, CDR2 SVGIG (reference sequence). CDR3 sequence: CGGGRRNTEAFF. The CDR3, as DNA: TGTGGGGGGGGCAGGCGGAACACTGAAGCTTTCTTT.

The chain joins TRBV7-2 to TRBJ1-5, with no clear D. Trimming removed 2 bases at V and 6 bases at J, with 8 bases between. CDR3 length: 13 residues. CDR1 is SGHTA and CDR2 is FQGNSA in the germline V gene. CDR3 region: CASSLMEGQPQHF. The CDR3 nucleotides are TGTGCCAGCAGCTTAATGGAGGGTCAGCCCCAGCATTTT.

This chain links TRBV10-3 with TRBJ2-7; 10 bases are a match to TRBD1. This CDR3 spans 15 amino acids. Germline V gene data show CDR1 as ENHRY and CDR2 as SYGVKD. J gave up 2 bases and V 2 bases, and 3 bases lay outside the gene matches. The CDR3 coding sequence is TGTGCCATCAGTGAGGGGACAGGGGTCCCCTACGAGCAGTACTTC. Its protein is CAISEGTGVPYEQYF.

The V call is TRBV6-1, the J call TRBJ2-5; D is possibly TRBD2 (5 bases). The J call is in doubt because the DNA end fits TRBJ2-7 better. CDR3 length equals 14 residues. Germline V gives CDR1 MNHNS, CDR2 SASEGT. The DNA of the CDR3 is TGTGCCAGCAGGGACTGGGCCCCTGGGAACGAGCAGTACTTC. It codes for CASRDWAPGNEQYF.

The V gene is TRBV5-1, the J gene TRBJ2-3, with a possible D match to TRBD2 (5 bases). CDR1 is SGHRS, CDR2 YFSETQ, per germline. V lost 3 bases and J 7 bases, leaving 9 bases between the germline ends. The CDR3 is 12 amino acids. CDR3 nucleotide sequence: TGCGCCAGCAGCTCTAGCCCACATACGCAGTATTTT. The encoded protein is CASSSSPHTQYF.

This sequence joins TRBV20-1 and TRBJ2-2; D call uncertain. Germline V lookup: CDR1 DFQATT, CDR2 SNEGSKA (reference sequence). Between the trimmed V and J ends, which lost 2 bases and 4 bases, there was a span of 2 bases. The CDR3 is 11 amino acids. CDR3 sequence reads: CSARLTGELFF. The CDR3 bases are TGCAGTGCTAGACTCACCGGGGAGCTGTTTTTT.

V and J are TRBV29-1 and TRBJ2-5, with D unclear. Between the trimmed V and J ends, which lost 3 bases and 2 bases, there was a span of 10 bases. The CDR3 has 13 amino acids. From germline, CDR1 is SQVTM and CDR2 ANQGSEA. The CDR3 nucleotides read TGCAGCGTTGACCTTGCGGTACAAGAGACCCAGTACTTC. It encodes CSVDLAVQETQYF.

This rearrangement joins TRBV9 to TRBJ2-3; D is ambiguous. The CDR3 contains 13 residues. Germline values: CDR1 SGDLS, CDR2 YYNGEE. Trimming left V 3 bases short and J 5 bases short, with 10 bases between. CDR3 residues: CASSAAPGDTQYF. The DNA of the CDR3 is TGTGCCAGCAGCGCGGCCCCGGGAGATACGCAGTATTTT.

This clone was counted once. The CDR3: CASSPWGGTSTDTQYF. The CDR3 nucleotides are TGTGCCAGCTCACCATGGGGCGGGACTAGCACAGATACGCAGTATTTT. The chain links TRBV18 to TRBJ2-3, with a weak D call TRBD2 (6 bases). The CDR3 totals 16 residues. The germline V gene encodes CDR1 KGHSH and CDR2 LQKENI. V shed 2 bases and J shed 0 bases, with 12 bases lying between them.

This clone was counted between two and nine times. The rearrangement links TRBV5-6 to TRBJ2-5, with 7 bases matching TRBD1. The ends lost 2 bases at V and 3 bases at J; junction bases unmatched: 7. The V gene's germline CDR1 is SGHDT and CDR2 YYEEEE. The length of the CDR3 is 15 residues. CDR3: CASSFRQGEKETQYF. CDR3 coding DNA: TGTGCCAGCAGCTTTAGACAGGGTGAAAAAGAGACCCAGTACTTC. Using reference TRBV5-6 and TRBJ2-5 for the parts outside the CDR3, the full variable domain is DAGVTQSPTHLIKTRGQQVTLRCSPKSGHDTVSWYQQALGQGPQFIFQYYEEEERQRGNFPDRFSGHQFPNYSSELNVNALLLGDSALYLCASSFRQGEKETQYFGPGTRLLVL.

This chain links TRBV7-2 with TRBJ1-5, with 8 bases fitting TRBD1. Losses at the gene ends were 7 bases for V and 0 bases for J; bases not matched to a gene: 17. The CDR3 has 19 amino acids. Germline loops: CDR1 SGHTA, CDR2 FQGNSA. Here the CDR3 reads CASIPRTGMGVYSNQPQHF. The DNA for the CDR3 is TGTGCCAGCATCCCTCGGACAGGGATGGGGGTTTATAGCAATCAGCCCCAGCATTTT.

The J gene is TRBJ1-1, the V gene TRBV28; 8 positions match TRBD1. V was clipped by 8 bases and J by 1 base; unmatched bases: 3. Looked up from germline, CDR1 is MDHEN and CDR2 is SYDVKM. The CDR3 runs 13 residues. The chain's CDR3 is CASRTGKNTEAFF. The CDR3 nucleotides read TGTGCCAGCCGGACAGGGAAGAACACTGAAGCTTTCTTT.

The rearrangement joins TRBV27 to TRBJ2-7; TRBD1 aligns across 7 bases. J lost 5 bases, V lost 4 bases, and 11 bases had no gene match. Germline V gene data show CDR1 as MNHEY and CDR2 as SMNVEV (reference sequence). CDR3 size: 15 residues. The CDR3 bases are TGTGCCAGCAGTTCGACAGGGCGAGTTTTCAACGAGCAGTACTTC. Amino acids: CASSSTGRVFNEQYF.

This sequence joins TRBV19 and TRBJ1-5, with a weak D call TRBD1 (5 bases). V lost 8 bases to trimming and J lost 1 base, with 12 bases between them. The germline gives CDR1 LNHDA, CDR2 SQIVND (reference sequence). The CDR3 loop spans 14 amino acids. CDR3 in amino acids: CASVEGRSNQPQHF. DNA for the CDR3: TGTGCCAGTGTGGAGGGGAGGAGCAATCAGCCCCAGCATTTT.

The chain has TRBV15 and TRBJ2-7; 9 positions agree with TRBD1. The J segment lost 3 bases and the V segment lost 0 bases, leaving 3 bases of the junction unmatched. The germline V gene has CDR1 LNHNV and CDR2 YYDKDF (reference sequence). The CDR3 is made up of 15 amino acids. The CDR3 protein is CATSRDPTGGYEQYF. CDR3 nucleotides: TGTGCCACCAGCAGAGATCCGACAGGGGGCTACGAGCAGTACTTC.

J is TRBJ2-1 and V is TRBV11-3; 8 positions agree with TRBD2. The ends lost 0 bases at V and 4 bases at J; junction bases unmatched: 14. Germline-derived CDR1 and CDR2 are SGHNT and YENEEA. The CDR3 extends over 19 amino acids. CDR3 in amino acids: CASSLEPAGAANKYNEQFF. Written as DNA, the CDR3 is TGTGCCAGCAGCTTAGAGCCAGCGGGGGCCGCAAATAAATACAATGAGCAGTTCTTC.

This sequence joins TRBV5-1 and TRBJ2-5, with 7 bases matching TRBD1. The V gene end was trimmed by 8 bases and the J gene end by 5 bases; junction bases not matched to a gene: 9. The CDR3 runs to 13 residues. Germline assignment: CDR1 SGHRS and CDR2 YFSETQ. CDR3 bases: TGCGCCAGATTCCCGGGACAGAGGGAGACCCAGTACTTC. Its protein product is CARFPGQRETQYF.

The chain links TRBV2 to TRBJ2-7; the match to TRBD2 covers 9 bases. Per germline, CDR1 SNHLY and CDR2 FYNNEI. The J segment lost 2 bases and the V segment lost 5 bases, leaving 4 bases of the junction unmatched. The CDR3 sequence is 14 residues long. The CDR3 nucleotides are TGTGCCAGCAGTATCCAGCGGGGGGCCTACGAGCAGTACTTC. Translating gives CASSIQRGAYEQYF.

This clone was seen once. The rearrangement uses TRBV18 and TRBJ1-3; 7 nucleotides line up with TRBD1. After removal of 4 bases from V and 2 bases from J, the junction contained 8 bases not matched to a gene. Germline assignment: CDR1 KGHSH and CDR2 LQKENI. The CDR3 is made up of 16 amino acids. CDR3 nucleotide sequence: TGTGCCAGCTCACGATCTTCAGGGGGAGCTGGAAACACCATATATTTT. Translated: CASSRSSGGAGNTIYF.

V is TRBV28 and J is TRBJ2-1; 9 bases match TRBD1. The CDR3 is made up of 15 amino acids. With V trimmed by 5 bases and J by 3 bases, 5 bases remained unmatched. CDR1 and CDR2 (germline): MDHEN, SYDVKM. CDR3 loop: CASSKQGALYNEQFF. Written as DNA, the CDR3 is TGTGCCAGCAGTAAACAGGGGGCCCTCTACAATGAGCAGTTCTTC.

The rearrangement links TRBV15 to TRBJ2-2; no clear D. The length of the CDR3 is 16 residues. Per the germline V gene, CDR1 is LNHNV and CDR2 is YYDKDF (reference sequence). Trimming took 1 base from V and 7 from J, leaving 16 bases between them. This CDR3 reads CATSRGSRVLGGELFF. The CDR3 nucleotides read TGTGCCACCAGCAGAGGGTCCCGGGTACTGGGCGGGGAGCTGTTTTTT.